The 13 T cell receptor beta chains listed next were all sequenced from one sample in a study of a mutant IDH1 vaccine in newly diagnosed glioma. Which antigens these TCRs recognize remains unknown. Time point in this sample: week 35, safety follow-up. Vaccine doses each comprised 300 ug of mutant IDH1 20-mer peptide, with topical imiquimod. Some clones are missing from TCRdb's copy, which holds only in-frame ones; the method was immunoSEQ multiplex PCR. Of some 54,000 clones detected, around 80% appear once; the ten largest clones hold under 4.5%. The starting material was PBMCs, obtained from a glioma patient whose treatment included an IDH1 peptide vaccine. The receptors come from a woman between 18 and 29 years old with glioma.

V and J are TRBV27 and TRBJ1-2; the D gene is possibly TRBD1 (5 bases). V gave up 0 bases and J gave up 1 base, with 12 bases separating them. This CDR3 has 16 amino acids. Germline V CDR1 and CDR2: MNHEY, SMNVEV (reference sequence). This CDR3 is CASSLSAGRVNYGYTF. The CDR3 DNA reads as TGTGCCAGCAGTTTATCCGCTGGCAGGGTTAACTATGGCTACACCTTC.

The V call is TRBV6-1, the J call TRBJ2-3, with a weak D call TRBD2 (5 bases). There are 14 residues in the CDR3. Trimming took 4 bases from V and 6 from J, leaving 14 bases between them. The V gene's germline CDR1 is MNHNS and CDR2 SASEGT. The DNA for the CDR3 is TGTGCCAGCAGTGCCCTACCCGGGATGGATACGCAGTATTTT. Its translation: CASSALPGMDTQYF.

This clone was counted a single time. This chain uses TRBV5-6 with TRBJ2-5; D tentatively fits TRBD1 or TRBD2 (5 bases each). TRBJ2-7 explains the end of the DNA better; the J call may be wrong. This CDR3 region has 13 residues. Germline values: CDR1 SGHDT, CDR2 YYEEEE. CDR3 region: CASSLGPGGEQYF. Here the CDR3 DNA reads TGTGCCAGCAGCTTAGGCCCTGGGGGCGAGCAGTACTTC.

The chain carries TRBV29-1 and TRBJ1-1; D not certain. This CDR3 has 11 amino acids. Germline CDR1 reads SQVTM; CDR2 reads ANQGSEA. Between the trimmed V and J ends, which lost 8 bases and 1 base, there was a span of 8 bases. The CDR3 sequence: CSPLRNTEAFF. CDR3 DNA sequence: TGCAGCCCCCTGCGGAACACTGAAGCTTTCTTT. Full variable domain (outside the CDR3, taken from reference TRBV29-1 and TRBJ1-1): SAVISQKPSRDICQRGTSLTIQCQVDSQVTMMFWYRQQPGQSLTLIATANQGSEATYESGFVIDKFPISRPNLTFSTLTVSNMSPEDSSIYLCSPLRNTEAFFGQGTRLTVV.

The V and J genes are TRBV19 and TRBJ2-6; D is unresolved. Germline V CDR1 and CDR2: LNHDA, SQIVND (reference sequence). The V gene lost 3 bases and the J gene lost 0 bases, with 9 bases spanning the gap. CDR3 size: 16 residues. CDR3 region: CASSILQLSGANVLTF. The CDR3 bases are TGTGCCAGTAGTATTCTACAGCTCTCTGGGGCCAACGTCCTGACTTTC.

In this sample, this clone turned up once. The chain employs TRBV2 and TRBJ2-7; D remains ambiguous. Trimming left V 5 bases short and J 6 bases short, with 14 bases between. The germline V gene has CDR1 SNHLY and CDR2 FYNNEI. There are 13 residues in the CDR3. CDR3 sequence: CASSPETWAEQYF. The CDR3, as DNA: TGTGCCAGCAGTCCGGAAACCTGGGCCGAGCAGTACTTC.

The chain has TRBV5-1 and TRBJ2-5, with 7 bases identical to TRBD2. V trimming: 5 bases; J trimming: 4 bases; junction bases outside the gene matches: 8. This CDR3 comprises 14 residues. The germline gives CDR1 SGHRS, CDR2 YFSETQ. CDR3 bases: TGCGCCAGCAGTATGGGGGGGAGTCTAGAGACCCAGTACTTC. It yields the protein CASSMGGSLETQYF.

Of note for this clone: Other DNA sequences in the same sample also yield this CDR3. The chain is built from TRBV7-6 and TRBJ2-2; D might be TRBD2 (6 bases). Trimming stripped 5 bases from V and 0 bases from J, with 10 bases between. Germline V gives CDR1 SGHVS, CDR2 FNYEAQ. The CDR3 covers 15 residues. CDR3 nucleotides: TGTGCCAGCAGCCTCGGGAGTGCGAACACCGGGGAGCTGTTTTTT. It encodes CASSLGSANTGELFF.

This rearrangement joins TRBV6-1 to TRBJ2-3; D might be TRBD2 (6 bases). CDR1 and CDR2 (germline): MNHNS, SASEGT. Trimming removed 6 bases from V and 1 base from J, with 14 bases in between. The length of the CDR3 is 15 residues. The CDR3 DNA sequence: TGTGCCAGCAGCCGGGACTCCGGCGGCACAGATACGCAGTATTTT. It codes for CASSRDSGGTDTQYF.

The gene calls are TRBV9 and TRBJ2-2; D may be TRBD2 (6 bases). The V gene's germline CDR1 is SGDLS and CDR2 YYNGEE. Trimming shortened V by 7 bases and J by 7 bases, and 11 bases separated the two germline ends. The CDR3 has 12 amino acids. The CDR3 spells CASRGIHGELFF. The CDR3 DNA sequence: TGTGCCAGCCGGGGGATCCACGGGGAGCTGTTTTTT.

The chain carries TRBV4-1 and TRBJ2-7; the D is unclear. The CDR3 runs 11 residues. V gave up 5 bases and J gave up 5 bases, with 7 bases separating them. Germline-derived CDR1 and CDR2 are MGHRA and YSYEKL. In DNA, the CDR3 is TGCGCCAGCAGCGCGAGCCACGAGCAGTACTTC. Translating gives CASSASHEQYF.

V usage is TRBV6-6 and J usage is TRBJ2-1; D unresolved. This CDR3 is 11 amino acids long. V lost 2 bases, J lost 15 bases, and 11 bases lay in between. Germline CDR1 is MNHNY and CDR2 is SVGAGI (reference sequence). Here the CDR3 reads CASSYPPFWFF. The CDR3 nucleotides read TGTGCCAGCAGTTACCCCCCGTTCTGGTTCTTC.

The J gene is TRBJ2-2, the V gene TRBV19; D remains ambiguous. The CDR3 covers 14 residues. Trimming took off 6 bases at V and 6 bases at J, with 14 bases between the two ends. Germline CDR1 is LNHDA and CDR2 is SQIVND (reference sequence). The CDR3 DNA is TGTGCCAGTAGCCGAACATTGCCGGCCGGGGAGCTGTTTTTT. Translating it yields CASSRTLPAGELFF.